This T cell receptor (beta chain) was recovered during a study of blood T cell repertoires in COVID-19. Study information: From the United States, Italy and Spain came samples of acute and convalescent COVID-19.

CDR3 length: 17 residues. The V gene's germline CDR1 is SGHVS and CDR2 FNYEAQ. Unmatched junction bases numbered 11, after V lost 4 bases and J lost 0 bases. The data were produced by immunoSEQ multiplex PCR, yet TCRdb's version contains in-frame clones alone and is incomplete. The data contain 250,000 or so clones, around 90% of them singletons. The sequence derives from a woman aged 55 to 70 with COVID-19, enrolled during active disease. Sequenced input: peripheral blood. J is TRBJ1-1 and V is TRBV7-6; 7 bases are a match to TRBD1. CDR3 sequence: CASSSPGAGQLNTEAFF. CDR3 DNA: TGTGCCAGCAGCTCCCCCGGTGCGGGACAGTTGAACACTGAAGCTTTCTTT.